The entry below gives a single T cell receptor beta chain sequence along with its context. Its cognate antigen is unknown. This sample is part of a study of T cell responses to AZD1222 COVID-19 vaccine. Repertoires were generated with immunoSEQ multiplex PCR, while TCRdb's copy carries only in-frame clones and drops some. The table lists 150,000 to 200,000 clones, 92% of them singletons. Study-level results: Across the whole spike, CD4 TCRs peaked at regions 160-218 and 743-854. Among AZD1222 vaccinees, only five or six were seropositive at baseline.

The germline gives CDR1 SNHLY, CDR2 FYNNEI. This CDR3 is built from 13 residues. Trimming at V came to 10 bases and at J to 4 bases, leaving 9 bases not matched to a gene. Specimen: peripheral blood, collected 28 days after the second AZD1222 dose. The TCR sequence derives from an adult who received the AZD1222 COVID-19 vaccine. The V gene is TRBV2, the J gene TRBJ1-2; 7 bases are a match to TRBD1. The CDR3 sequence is CATRRDRTYGYTF. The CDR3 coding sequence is TGTGCCACCAGACGGGACAGAACCTATGGCTACACCTTC.